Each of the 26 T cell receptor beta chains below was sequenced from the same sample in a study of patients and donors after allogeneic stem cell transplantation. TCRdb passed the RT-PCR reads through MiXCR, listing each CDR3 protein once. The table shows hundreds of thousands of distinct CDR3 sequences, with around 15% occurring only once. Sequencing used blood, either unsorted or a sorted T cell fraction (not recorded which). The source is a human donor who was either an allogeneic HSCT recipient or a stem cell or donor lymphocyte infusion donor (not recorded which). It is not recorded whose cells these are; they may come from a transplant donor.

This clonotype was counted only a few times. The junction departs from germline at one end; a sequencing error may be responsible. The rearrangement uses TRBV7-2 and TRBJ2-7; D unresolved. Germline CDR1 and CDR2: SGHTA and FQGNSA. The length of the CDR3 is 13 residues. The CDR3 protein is CVSSVFISYEQYF. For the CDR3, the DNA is TGTGTCAGCAGCGTGTTTATTTCCTACGAGCAGTACTTC.

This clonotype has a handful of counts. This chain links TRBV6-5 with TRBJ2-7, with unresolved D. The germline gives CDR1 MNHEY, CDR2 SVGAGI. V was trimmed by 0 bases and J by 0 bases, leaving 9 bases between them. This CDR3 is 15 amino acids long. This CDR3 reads CASSYSYYGSYEQYF. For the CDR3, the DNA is TGTGCCAGCAGTTACTCATACTATGGCTCCTACGAGCAGTACTTC.

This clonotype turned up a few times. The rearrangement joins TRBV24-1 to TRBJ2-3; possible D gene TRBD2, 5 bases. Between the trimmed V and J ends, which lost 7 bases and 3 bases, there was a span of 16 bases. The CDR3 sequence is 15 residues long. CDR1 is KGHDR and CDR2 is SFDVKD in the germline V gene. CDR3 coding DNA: TGTGCCACCAGCCACCCTTATGGCGGGACAGATACGCAGTATTTT. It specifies CATSHPYGGTDTQYF.

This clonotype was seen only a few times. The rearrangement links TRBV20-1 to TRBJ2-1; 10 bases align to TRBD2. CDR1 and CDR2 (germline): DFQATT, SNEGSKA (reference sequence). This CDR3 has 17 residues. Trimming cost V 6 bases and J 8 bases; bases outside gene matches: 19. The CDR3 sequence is CSAADRGILAGADEQFF. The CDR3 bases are TGCAGTGCAGCCGACAGGGGAATTCTAGCGGGAGCCGATGAGCAGTTCTTC.

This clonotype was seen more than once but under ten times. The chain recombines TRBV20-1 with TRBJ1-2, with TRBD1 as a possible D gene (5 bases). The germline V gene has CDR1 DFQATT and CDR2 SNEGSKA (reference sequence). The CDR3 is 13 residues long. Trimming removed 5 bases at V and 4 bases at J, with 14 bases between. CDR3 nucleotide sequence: TGCAGTGCTTCATCTAGAGGGGTCTATGGCTACACCTTC. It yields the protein CSASSRGVYGYTF.

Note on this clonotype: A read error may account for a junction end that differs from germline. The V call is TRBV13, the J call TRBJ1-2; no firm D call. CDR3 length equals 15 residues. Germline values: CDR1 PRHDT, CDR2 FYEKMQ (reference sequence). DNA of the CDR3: TGTGCCAGCAGCCTAGGGTCTGGGGCTAACTATGGCTACACCTTC. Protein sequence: CASSLGSGANYGYTF.

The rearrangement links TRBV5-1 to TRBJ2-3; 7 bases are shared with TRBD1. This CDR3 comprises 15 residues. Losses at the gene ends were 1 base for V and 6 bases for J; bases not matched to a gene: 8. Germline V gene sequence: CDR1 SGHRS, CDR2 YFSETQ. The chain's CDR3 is CASSLRYRGVDTQYF. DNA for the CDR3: TGCGCCAGCAGCTTGCGGTACAGGGGTGTGGATACGCAGTATTTT.

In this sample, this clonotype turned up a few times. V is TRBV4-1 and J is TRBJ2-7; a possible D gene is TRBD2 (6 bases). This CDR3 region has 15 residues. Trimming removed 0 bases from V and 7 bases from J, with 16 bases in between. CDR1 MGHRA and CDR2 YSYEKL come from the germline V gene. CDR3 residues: CASSQDVRGPGEQYF. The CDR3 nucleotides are TGCGCCAGCAGCCAAGATGTGCGGGGCCCGGGGGAGCAGTACTTC.

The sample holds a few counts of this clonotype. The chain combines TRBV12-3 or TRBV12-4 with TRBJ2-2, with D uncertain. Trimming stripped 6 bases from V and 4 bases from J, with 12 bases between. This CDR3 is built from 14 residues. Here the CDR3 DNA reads TGTGCCAGCAGACTTCTGGACGGCACCGGGGAGCTGTTTTTT. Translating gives CASRLLDGTGELFF.

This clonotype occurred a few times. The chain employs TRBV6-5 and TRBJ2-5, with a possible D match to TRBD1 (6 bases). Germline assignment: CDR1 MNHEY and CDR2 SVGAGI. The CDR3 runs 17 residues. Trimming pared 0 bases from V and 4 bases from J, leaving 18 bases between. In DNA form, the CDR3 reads TGTGCCAGCAGTTACTCTACCCCACAGGGAAGGGGAGAGACCCAGTACTTC. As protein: CASSYSTPQGRGETQYF.

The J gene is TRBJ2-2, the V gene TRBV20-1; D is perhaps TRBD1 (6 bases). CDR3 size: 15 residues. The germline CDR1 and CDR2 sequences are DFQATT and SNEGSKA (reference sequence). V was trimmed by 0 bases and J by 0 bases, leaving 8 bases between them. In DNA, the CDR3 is TGCAGTGCTAGAGACAGGGGCCCGAACACCGGGGAGCTGTTTTTT. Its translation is CSARDRGPNTGELFF.

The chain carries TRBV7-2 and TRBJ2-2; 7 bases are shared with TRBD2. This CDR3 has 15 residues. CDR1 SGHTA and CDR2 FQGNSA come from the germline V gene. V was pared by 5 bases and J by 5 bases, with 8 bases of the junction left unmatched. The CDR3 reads CASSPVGTKTGELFF. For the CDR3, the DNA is TGTGCCAGCAGCCCCGTGGGGACTAAAACCGGGGAGCTGTTTTTT. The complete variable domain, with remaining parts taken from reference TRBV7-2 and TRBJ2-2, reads GAGVSQSPSNKVTEKGKDVELRCDPISGHTALYWYRQSLGQGLEFLIYFQGNSAPDKSGLPSDRFSAERTGGSVSTLTIQRTQQEDSAVYLCASSPVGTKTGELFFGEGSRLTVL.

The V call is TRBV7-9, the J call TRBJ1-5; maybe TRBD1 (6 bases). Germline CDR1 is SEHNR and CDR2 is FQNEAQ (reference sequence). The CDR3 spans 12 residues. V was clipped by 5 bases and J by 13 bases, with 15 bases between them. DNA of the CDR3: TGTGCCAGCAGCCTGGACAGTAGTTTACAGCATTTT. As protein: CASSLDSSLQHF.

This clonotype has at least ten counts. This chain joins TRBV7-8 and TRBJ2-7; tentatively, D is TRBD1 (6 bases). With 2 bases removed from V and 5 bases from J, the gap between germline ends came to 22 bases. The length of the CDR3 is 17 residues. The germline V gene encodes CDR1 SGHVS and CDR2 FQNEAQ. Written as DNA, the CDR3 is TGTGCCAGCAGCTTAATGGGGGCTGCAGGGATCGTGGACGAGCAGTACTTC. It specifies CASSLMGAAGIVDEQYF.

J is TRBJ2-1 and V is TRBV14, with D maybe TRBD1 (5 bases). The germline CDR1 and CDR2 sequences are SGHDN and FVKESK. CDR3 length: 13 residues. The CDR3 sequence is CAWTSPLDNEQFF. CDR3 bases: TGTGCTTGGACATCCCCGTTGGACAATGAGCAGTTCTTC. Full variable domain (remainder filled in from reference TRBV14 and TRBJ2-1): EAGVTQFPSHSVIEKGQTVTLRCDPISGHDNLYWYRRVMGKEIKFLLHFVKESKQDESGMPNNRFLAERTGGTYSTLKVQPAELEDSGVYFCAWTSPLDNEQFFGPGTRLTVL.

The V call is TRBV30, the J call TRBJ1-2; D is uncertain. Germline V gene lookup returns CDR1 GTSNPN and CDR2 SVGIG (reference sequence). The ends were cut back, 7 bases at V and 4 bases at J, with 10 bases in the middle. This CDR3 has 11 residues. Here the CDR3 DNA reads TGTGCCTATACAGTGGGCTATGGCTACACCTTC. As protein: CAYTVGYGYTF.

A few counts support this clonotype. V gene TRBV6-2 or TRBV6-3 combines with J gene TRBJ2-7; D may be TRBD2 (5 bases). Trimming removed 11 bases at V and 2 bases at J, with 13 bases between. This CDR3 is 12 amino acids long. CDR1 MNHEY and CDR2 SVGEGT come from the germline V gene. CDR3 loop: CAPSKPPYEQYF. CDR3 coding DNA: TGTGCCCCTAGCAAGCCGCCCTACGAGCAGTACTTC.

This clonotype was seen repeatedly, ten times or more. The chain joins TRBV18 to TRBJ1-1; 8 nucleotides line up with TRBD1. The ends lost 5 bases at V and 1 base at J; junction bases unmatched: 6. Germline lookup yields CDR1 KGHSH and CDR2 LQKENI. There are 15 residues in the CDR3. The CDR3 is CASSERTGPNTEAFF. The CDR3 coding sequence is TGTGCCAGCTCAGAAAGGACAGGGCCGAACACTGAAGCTTTCTTT.

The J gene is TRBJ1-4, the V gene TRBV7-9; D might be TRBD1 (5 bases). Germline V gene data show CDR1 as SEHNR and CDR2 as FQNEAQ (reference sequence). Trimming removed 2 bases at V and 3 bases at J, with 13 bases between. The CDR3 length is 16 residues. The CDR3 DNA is TGTGCCAGCAGCTTATCAATCTGGGACCCTAATGAAAAACTGTTTTTT. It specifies CASSLSIWDPNEKLFF.

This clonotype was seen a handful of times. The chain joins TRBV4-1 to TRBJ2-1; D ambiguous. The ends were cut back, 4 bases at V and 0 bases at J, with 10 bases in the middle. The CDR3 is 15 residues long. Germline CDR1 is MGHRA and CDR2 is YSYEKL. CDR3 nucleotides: TGCGCCAGCAGCCCTGTTACTCCCTCCTACAATGAGCAGTTCTTC. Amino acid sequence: CASSPVTPSYNEQFF.

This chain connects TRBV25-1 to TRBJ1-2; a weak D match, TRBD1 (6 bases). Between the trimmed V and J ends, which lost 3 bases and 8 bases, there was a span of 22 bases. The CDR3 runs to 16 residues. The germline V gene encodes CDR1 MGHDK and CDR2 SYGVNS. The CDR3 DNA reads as TGTGCCAGCAGTGAGGGGGGGACACGGACGGCTGTAGGCTACACCTTC. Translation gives CASSEGGTRTAVGYTF.

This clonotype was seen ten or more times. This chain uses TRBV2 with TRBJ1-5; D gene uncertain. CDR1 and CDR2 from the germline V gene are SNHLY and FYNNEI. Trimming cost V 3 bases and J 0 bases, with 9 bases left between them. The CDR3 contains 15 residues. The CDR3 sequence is CASSDAAVSNQPQHF. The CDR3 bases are TGTGCCAGCAGTGATGCGGCAGTTAGCAATCAGCCCCAGCATTTT. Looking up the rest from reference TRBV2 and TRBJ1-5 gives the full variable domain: EPEVTQTPSHQVTQMGQEVILRCVPISNHLYFYWYRQILGQKVEFLVSFYNNEISEKSEIFDDQFSVERPDGSNFTLKIRSTKLEDSAMYFCASSDAAVSNQPQHFGDGTRLSIL.

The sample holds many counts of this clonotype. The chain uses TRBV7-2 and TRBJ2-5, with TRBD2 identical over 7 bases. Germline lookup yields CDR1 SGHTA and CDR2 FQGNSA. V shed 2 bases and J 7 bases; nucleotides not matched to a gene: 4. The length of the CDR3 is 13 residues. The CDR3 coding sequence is TGTGCCAGCAGCTTAAGTTCGGGAGGGACCCAGTACTTC. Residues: CASSLSSGGTQYF.

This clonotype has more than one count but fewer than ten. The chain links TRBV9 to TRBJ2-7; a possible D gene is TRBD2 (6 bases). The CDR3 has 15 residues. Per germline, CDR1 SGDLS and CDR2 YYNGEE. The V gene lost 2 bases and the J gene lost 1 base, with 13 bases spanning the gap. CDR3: CASSVSGDESYEQYF. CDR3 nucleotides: TGTGCCAGCAGCGTTAGCGGAGACGAATCCTACGAGCAGTACTTC.

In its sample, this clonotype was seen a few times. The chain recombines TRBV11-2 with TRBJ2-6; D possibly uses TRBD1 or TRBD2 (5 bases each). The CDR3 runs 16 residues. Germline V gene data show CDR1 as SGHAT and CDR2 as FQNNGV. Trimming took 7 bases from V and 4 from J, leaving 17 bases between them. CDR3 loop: CASTLSGTGGANVLTF. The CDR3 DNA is TGTGCCAGCACCCTTTCCGGGACGGGAGGGGCCAACGTCCTGACTTTC.

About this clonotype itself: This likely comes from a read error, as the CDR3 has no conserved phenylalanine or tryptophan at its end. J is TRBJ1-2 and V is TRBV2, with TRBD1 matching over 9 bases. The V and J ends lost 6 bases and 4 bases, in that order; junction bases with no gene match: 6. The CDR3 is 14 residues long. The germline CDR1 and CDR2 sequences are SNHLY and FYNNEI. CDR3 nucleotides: TGTGCCAGCAGCCGGGGACAGGGTGGCTATGGCTACACCCTC. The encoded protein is CASSRGQGGYGYTL.